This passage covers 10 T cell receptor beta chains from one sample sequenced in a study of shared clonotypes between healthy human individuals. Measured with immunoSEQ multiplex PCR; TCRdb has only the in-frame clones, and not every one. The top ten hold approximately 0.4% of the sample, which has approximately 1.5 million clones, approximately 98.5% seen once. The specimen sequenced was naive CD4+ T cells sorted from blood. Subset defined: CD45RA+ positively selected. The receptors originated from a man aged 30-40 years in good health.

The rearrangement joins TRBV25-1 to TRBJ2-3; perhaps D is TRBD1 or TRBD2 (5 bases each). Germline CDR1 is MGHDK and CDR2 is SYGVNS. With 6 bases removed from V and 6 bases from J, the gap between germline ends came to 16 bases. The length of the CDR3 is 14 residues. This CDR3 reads CASSPVGVGDTQYF. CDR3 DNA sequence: TGTGCCAGCAGCCCCGTGGGGGTGGGCGATACGCAGTATTTT.

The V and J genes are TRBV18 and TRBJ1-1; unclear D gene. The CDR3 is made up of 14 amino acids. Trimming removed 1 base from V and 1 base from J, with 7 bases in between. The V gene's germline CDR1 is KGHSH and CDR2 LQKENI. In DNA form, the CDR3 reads TGTGCCAGCTCACCACTCGATGCGAACACTGAAGCTTTCTTT. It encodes CASSPLDANTEAFF.

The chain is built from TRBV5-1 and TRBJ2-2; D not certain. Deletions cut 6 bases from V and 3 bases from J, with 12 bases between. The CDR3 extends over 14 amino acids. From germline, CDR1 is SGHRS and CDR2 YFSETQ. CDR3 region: CASNLETDTGELFF. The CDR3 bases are TGCGCCAGCAATCTTGAGACGGACACCGGGGAGCTGTTTTTT.

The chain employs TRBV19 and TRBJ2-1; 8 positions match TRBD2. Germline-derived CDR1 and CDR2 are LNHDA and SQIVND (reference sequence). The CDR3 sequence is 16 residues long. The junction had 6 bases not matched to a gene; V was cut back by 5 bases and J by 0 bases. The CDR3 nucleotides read TGTGCCAGTAGTCCACTAGCGGTGAGCTCCTACAATGAGCAGTTCTTC. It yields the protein CASSPLAVSSYNEQFF.

The CDR3 region is CASSEPGLPYEQYF. Written as DNA, the CDR3 is TGTGCCAGCAGCGAACCCGGGCTCCCCTACGAGCAGTACTTC. J is TRBJ2-7 and V is TRBV6-5; D is unresolved. The germline CDR1 and CDR2 sequences are MNHEY and SVGAGI. The CDR3 covers 14 residues. Trimming took off 6 bases at V and 2 bases at J, with 14 bases between the two ends.

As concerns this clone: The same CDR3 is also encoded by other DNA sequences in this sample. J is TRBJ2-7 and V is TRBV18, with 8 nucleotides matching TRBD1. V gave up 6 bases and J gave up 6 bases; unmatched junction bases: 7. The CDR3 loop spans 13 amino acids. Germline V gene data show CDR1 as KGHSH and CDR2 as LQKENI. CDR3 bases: TGTGCCAGCTCGCCCCTCGACAGGGGCGAGCAGTACTTC. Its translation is CASSPLDRGEQYF.

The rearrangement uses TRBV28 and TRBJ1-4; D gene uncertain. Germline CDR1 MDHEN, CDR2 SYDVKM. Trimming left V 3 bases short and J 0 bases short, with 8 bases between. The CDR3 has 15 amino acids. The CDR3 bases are TGTGCCAGCAGTTTGTCAAGTGCAACTAATGAAAAACTGTTTTTT. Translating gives CASSLSSATNEKLFF.

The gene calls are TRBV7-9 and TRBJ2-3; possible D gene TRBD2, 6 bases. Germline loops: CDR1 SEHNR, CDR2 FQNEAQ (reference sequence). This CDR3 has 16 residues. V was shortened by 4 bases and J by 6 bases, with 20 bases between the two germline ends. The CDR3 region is CASSSTSAPGADTQYF. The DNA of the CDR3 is TGTGCCAGCAGCTCTACGTCGGCCCCGGGAGCGGATACGCAGTATTTT.

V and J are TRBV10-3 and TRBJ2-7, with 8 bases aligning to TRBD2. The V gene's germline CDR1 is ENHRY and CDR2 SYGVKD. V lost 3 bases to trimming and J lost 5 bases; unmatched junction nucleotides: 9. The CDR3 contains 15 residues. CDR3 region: CAISEVSGGPNEQYF. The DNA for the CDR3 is TGTGCCATCAGTGAAGTTTCGGGAGGGCCGAACGAGCAGTACTTC.

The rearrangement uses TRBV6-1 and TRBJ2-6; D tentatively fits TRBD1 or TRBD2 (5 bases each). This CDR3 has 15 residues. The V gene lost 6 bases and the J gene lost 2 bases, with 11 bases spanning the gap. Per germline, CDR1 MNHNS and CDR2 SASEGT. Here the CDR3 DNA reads TGTGCCAGCAGGCTGGGGGATCCTGGGGCCAACGTCCTGACTTTC. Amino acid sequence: CASRLGDPGANVLTF.